The 11 T cell receptor beta chains below all came from one sample that was sequenced in a study of blood T cell repertoires in COVID-19. Clones were read by immunoSEQ multiplex PCR, and TCRdb kept only the in-frame ones, dropping some. The profile shows under 12,000 clones, around nine tenths of them singletons. The sample consisted of peripheral blood. All receptors come from a human donor in a cohort sampled during active COVID-19.

J is TRBJ2-7 and V is TRBV5-1; possibly TRBD1 for D (7 bases). The CDR3 runs 14 residues. Germline values: CDR1 SGHRS, CDR2 YFSETQ. V was clipped by 0 bases and J by 5 bases, with 12 bases between them. The DNA of the CDR3 is TGCGCCAGCAGCTTGGGGGGCGGGACAGACGAGCAGTACTTC. Its protein is CASSLGGGTDEQYF.

This rearrangement joins TRBV6-6 to TRBJ2-3; maybe TRBD2 (5 bases). Trimming stripped 4 bases from V and 4 bases from J, with 12 bases between. The CDR3 has 14 residues. Germline-derived CDR1 and CDR2 are MNHNY and SVGAGI (reference sequence). The CDR3 DNA reads TGTGCCAGCAGTTCGCCTACGGAGGCAGATACGCAGTATTTT. It encodes CASSSPTEADTQYF.

V is TRBV11-2 and J is TRBJ1-2; 10 nucleotides agree with TRBD1. The ends lost 5 bases at V and 10 bases at J; junction bases unmatched: 10. Germline CDR1 is SGHAT and CDR2 is FQNNGV. The CDR3 contains 14 residues. CDR3 nucleotides: TGTGCCAGCAGCACCATAAGGGGACAGGGGCACTACACCTTC. Translated, it gives CASSTIRGQGHYTF.

On this clone itself: Because the CDR3's place on the DNA is in doubt, the DNA is left out and the CDR3 is given as listed by TCRdb. The CDR3 protein is CASSFGTGAHPVFF. The chain carries TRBV19 and TRBJ2-1; TRBD1 is taken as the D call from the table, unchecked against the DNA. From its first to its last residue, the CDR3 has 14 amino acids. Germline CDR1 is LNHDA and CDR2 is SQIVND (reference sequence).

The V gene is TRBV6-5, the J gene TRBJ1-2; D possibly corresponds to TRBD1 (6 bases). The CDR3 sequence is 16 residues long. Germline assignment: CDR1 MNHEY and CDR2 SVGAGI. V was pared by 2 bases and J by 4 bases, with 17 bases between. The CDR3 protein is CASSYPTPTGGYGYTF. The CDR3 DNA reads TGTGCCAGCAGTTACCCCACCCCGACAGGAGGCTATGGCTACACCTTC.

The V call is TRBV3-1 (or the pseudogene TRBV3-2), the J call TRBJ1-2, with TRBD1 matching over 9 bases. The J segment lost 4 bases and the V segment lost 3 bases, leaving 6 bases of the junction unmatched. The germline gives CDR1 LGHDT, CDR2 YNNKEL (reference sequence). This CDR3 has 15 residues. This CDR3 reads CASSHTGGGPYGYTF. The CDR3 bases are TGTGCCAGCAGCCACACAGGGGGCGGGCCCTATGGCTACACCTTC.

V is TRBV28 and J is TRBJ2-4; tentative D call: TRBD2 (6 bases). Germline V gives CDR1 MDHEN, CDR2 SYDVKM. Trimming left V 8 bases short and J 8 bases short, with 19 bases between. The CDR3 consists of 14 residues. In DNA, the CDR3 is TGTGCCAGCCGGATGGGCGGGGCTCGAGACATTCAGTACTTC. Translated: CASRMGGARDIQYF.

This CDR3 is CATKFGDSGKGDEQFF. CDR3 coding DNA: TGTGCCACCAAGTTTGGGGACAGCGGAAAGGGGGATGAGCAGTTCTTC. The chain is built from TRBV27 and TRBJ2-1; 7 positions agree with TRBD1. The length of the CDR3 is 16 residues. Trimming cost V 10 bases and J 8 bases; bases outside gene matches: 20. Germline V gene lookup returns CDR1 MNHEY and CDR2 SMNVEV (reference sequence).

J is TRBJ2-7 and V is TRBV24-1, with D possibly being TRBD1 (5 bases). This CDR3 is built from 11 residues. Germline CDR1 is KGHDR and CDR2 is SFDVKD. Trimming stripped 6 bases from V and 3 bases from J, with 5 bases between. CDR3: CATSRGYEQYF. The CDR3 DNA sequence: TGTGCCACCAGTAGGGGCTACGAGCAGTACTTC.

The gene calls are TRBV18 and TRBJ1-4, with 8 nucleotides matching TRBD1. The CDR3 has 19 amino acids. V lost 0 bases and J lost 0; bases outside the gene matches: 9. CDR1 is KGHSH, CDR2 LQKENI, per germline. This CDR3 reads CASSPPIGTGLSTNEKLFF. Written as DNA, the CDR3 is TGTGCCAGCTCACCACCTATCGGGACAGGTCTGTCAACTAATGAAAAACTGTTTTTT.

The chain couples TRBV2 to TRBJ2-1, with 11 bases matching TRBD2. V lost 7 bases and J lost 6; bases outside the gene matches: 2. Per germline, CDR1 SNHLY and CDR2 FYNNEI. There are 13 residues in the CDR3. CDR3 nucleotide sequence: TGTGCCAGCATAGCGGGAGGGGTCAATGAGCAGTTCTTC. Translated, it gives CASIAGGVNEQFF.